Listed here is a single T cell receptor beta chain. Its target is not known. This CDR3 spans 14 amino acids. V lost 5 bases and J lost 1, with 12 bases in between. CDR1 and CDR2 (germline): LNHDA, SQIVND (reference sequence). The approximately 120-subject validation cohort, separate from the approximately 670-subject first cohort, included the donors. The data were obtained in a study of cytomegalovirus exposure and HLA in healthy donors. Study overall: Later, an analysis reported that the 120 or so validation repertoires had used the same platform as the roughly 680 first-cohort repertoires. Overall study findings and caveats: Listed as cytomegalovirus-associated were 150 to 200 TCR beta chains. There were a few CMV-associated chains whose specificity for CMV antigens was confirmed in vitro.

Assay used: immunoSEQ multiplex PCR; TCRdb lists only in-frame clones, some missing. Counted here are around 250,000 clones, 90% occurring once; the ten biggest clones make up approximately 0.34%. This clonotype was sampled from a woman aged 18-35 years in good health and CMV-seronegative. The sequencing input was PBMCs. The rearrangement links TRBV19 to TRBJ2-7, with D possibly TRBD1 on 6 matching bases. CDR3 region: CASSVDRESYEQYV. DNA for the CDR3: TGTGCCAGTAGTGTGGACAGAGAATCCTACGAGCAGTACGTC.